This TCR beta chain was captured in a study of T-cell reconstitution after alpha-beta-depleted transplantation in children. Unique molecular identifiers tagged the TCRbeta library. TCRdb called the PCR reads again in MiXCR, with one record for every CDR3 protein. The sample lists approximately 200,000 distinct CDR3 sequences, roughly 15% occurring once. This clonotype was recorded many times. The CDR3 runs to 13 residues. From germline, CDR1 is WSHSY and CDR2 SAAADI. Trimming at V came to 7 bases and at J to 4 bases, leaving 4 bases not matched to a gene. This TCR was sampled from a human donor who donated a stem cell graft to a child with acute lymphoblastic leukemia. Sequenced material: PBMCs from the stem cell graft donor, taken from the stem cell graft. The chain joins TRBV10-2 to TRBJ2-7; the match to TRBD2 covers 10 bases. In nucleotides, the CDR3 is TGCGCCAGCATGCCTAGCGGGAGTTACGAGCAGTACTTC. It encodes CASMPSGSYEQYF.